Presented here are 22 T cell receptor beta chains from one specimen sequenced in a study of T cells after yellow fever vaccination. From the 5' RACE reads, TCRdb called clonotypes with MiXCR, one entry per CDR3 protein. The sample shows 300,000 to 450,000 distinct CDR3 sequences, approximately 8% of them seen only once. The sequences come from PBMCs, collected 45 days after the first yellow fever vaccination. The receptors were sampled from a man younger than 35 who received the YFV17D yellow fever vaccine.

This clonotype was found a few times. The chain couples TRBV5-1 to TRBJ1-4; TRBD1 aligns across 7 bases. V trimming: 3 bases; J trimming: 4 bases; junction bases outside the gene matches: 6. The CDR3 is 15 residues long. Germline V gene data show CDR1 as SGHRS and CDR2 as YFSETQ. In DNA, the CDR3 is TGCGCCAGCAGCTATTGGGACAGAGATAATGAAAAACTGTTTTTT. It specifies CASSYWDRDNEKLFF.

A few counts support this clonotype. This chain links TRBV4-1 with TRBJ2-2, with TRBD1 matching 8 bases. Germline V CDR1 and CDR2: MGHRA, YSYEKL. With 1 base clipped from V and 7 bases from J, the junction kept 8 bases outside the gene matches. This CDR3 contains 16 residues. CDR3 nucleotides: TGCGCCAGCAGCCAAGGAGGACAGGGCCGGGGCGGGGAGCTGTTTTTT. Protein sequence: CASSQGGQGRGGELFF.

This clonotype showed up just once. The V call is TRBV7-6, the J call TRBJ2-2, with 14 bases that match TRBD2. V shed 5 bases and J 3 bases; nucleotides not matched to a gene: 11. The germline CDR1 and CDR2 sequences are SGHVS and FNYEAQ. CDR3 length: 19 amino acids. The CDR3 loop reads CASSTETSGGAVDTGELFF. CDR3 sequence (DNA): TGTGCCAGCAGCACCGAGACTAGCGGGGGGGCCGTTGACACCGGGGAGCTGTTTTTT. The variable domain in full, completed from reference TRBV7-6 and TRBJ2-2, reads GAGVSQSPRYKVTKRGQDVALRCDPISGHVSLYWYRQALGQGPEFLTYFNYEAQQDKSGLPNDRFSAERPEGSISTLTIQRTEQRDSAMYRCASSTETSGGAVDTGELFFGEGSRLTVL.

This clonotype was seen a few times. The chain uses TRBV5-1 and TRBJ1-2; 8 bases match TRBD1. V lost 4 bases, J lost 3 bases, and 8 bases stayed unmatched. From germline, CDR1 is SGHRS and CDR2 YFSETQ. The CDR3 extends over 15 amino acids. The CDR3 DNA is TGCGCCAGCAGCGCCCCGGGACAGGATTACTATGGCTACACCTTC. This sequence encodes CASSAPGQDYYGYTF.

This clonotype has more than one count but fewer than ten. CDR3 bases: TGCGCCAGCAGCCCAGGGATTAGCAATCAGCCCCAGCATTTT. This sequence encodes CASSPGISNQPQHF. The V and J genes are TRBV5-1 and TRBJ1-5; D may be TRBD1 (5 bases). The V gene lost 4 bases and the J gene lost 0 bases, with 8 bases spanning the gap. This CDR3 has 14 amino acids. Per the germline V gene, CDR1 is SGHRS and CDR2 is YFSETQ.

The genes are TRBV7-8 and TRBJ2-2; 9 nucleotides align to TRBD2. Germline CDR1 is SGHVS and CDR2 is FQNEAQ. The CDR3 spans 16 residues. J was trimmed by 7 bases and V by 2 bases; bases with no gene match: 8. As DNA, the CDR3 is TGTGCCAGCAGCTTAAGGCTAGCGGGGCCCTTCGGGGAGCTGTTTTTT. Translating gives CASSLRLAGPFGELFF. Filled out from reference TRBV7-8 and TRBJ2-2, the complete variable domain reads GAGVSQSPRYKVAKRGQDVALRCDPISGHVSLFWYQQALGQGPEFLTYFQNEAQLDKSGLPSDRFFAERPEGSVSTLKIQRTQQEDSAVYLCASSLRLAGPFGELFFGEGSRLTVL.

Only a few counts were recorded for this clonotype. The V call is TRBV4-2, the J call TRBJ2-5; 9 bases fit TRBD2. The CDR3 spans 16 residues. Germline CDR1 and CDR2: LGHNA and YNFKEQ. Losses at the gene ends were 3 bases for V and 5 bases for J; bases not matched to a gene: 10. This CDR3 reads CASSQSERGAMETQYF. CDR3 DNA: TGTGCCAGCAGCCAGTCAGAGCGGGGGGCCATGGAGACCCAGTACTTC.

This clonotype was counted between two and nine times. The chain is built from TRBV20-1 and TRBJ2-3; TRBD2 aligns across 8 bases. CDR3 size: 15 residues. Per the germline V gene, CDR1 is DFQATT and CDR2 is SNEGSKA (reference sequence). Germline trimming cut 5 bases from V and 0 bases from J; bases unmatched to any gene: 7. CDR3 DNA sequence: TGCAGTGCTCGCCGGGAGGGGCTTAGCACAGATACGCAGTATTTT. It translates to CSARREGLSTDTQYF.

This clonotype was found a few times. The chain combines TRBV5-8 with TRBJ2-1, with 7 bases fitting TRBD2. Germline CDR1 SGHTS, CDR2 YDEGEE. The CDR3 spans 12 residues. V lost 4 bases, J lost 8 bases, and 3 bases stayed unmatched. The CDR3 spells CASSQSGDEQFF. CDR3 nucleotides: TGTGCCAGCAGCCAAAGCGGGGATGAGCAGTTCTTC.

This clonotype was picked up a small number of times. The chain uses TRBV29-1 and TRBJ2-5; no definite D call. The CDR3 consists of 11 residues. Trimming took 8 bases from V and 2 from J, leaving 9 bases between them. CDR1 and CDR2 (germline): SQVTM, ANQGSEA. The CDR3 is CSSYGQETQYF. The CDR3 nucleotides read TGCAGCTCCTACGGGCAAGAGACCCAGTACTTC.

A few counts support this clonotype. The rearrangement uses TRBV6-1 and TRBJ2-7, with 7 nucleotides matching TRBD1. Germline lookup yields CDR1 MNHNS and CDR2 SASEGT. The junction had 8 bases not matched to a gene; V was cut back by 6 bases and J by 3 bases. The CDR3 has 14 residues. The CDR3 is CASRRGTEGYEQYV. The CDR3 coding sequence is TGTGCCAGCAGGAGAGGGACAGAAGGCTACGAGCAGTACGTC.

This clonotype was counted between two and nine times. V and J are TRBV12-3 or TRBV12-4 and TRBJ1-5; D is undetermined. Trimming removed 1 base at V and 6 bases at J, with 10 bases between. The CDR3 covers 14 residues. This CDR3 is CASSLGQTGQPQHF. CDR3 nucleotides: TGTGCCAGCAGTTTAGGGCAAACGGGTCAGCCCCAGCATTTT.

As regards this clonotype: Germline and junction disagree at one end, which may indicate a read error. This chain connects TRBV6-5 to TRBJ2-4; TRBD1 aligns across 7 bases. Germline loops: CDR1 MNHEY, CDR2 SVGAGI. The CDR3 runs to 17 residues. Here the CDR3 DNA reads TGTGCCTGCAGTTACTCGAGGGGGCCTCTCGCCAAAAACATTCAGTACTTC. Translated: CACSYSRGPLAKNIQYF.

This rearrangement joins TRBV12-3 or TRBV12-4 to TRBJ2-7; TRBD2 agrees at 11 bases. V shed 7 bases, J shed 4 bases, and the junction held 6 bases outside the gene matches. CDR3 length: 14 residues. This CDR3 is CASNIAGGLYEQYF. As DNA, the CDR3 is TGTGCCAGCAACATAGCGGGGGGGCTGTACGAGCAGTACTTC.

This clonotype occurred many times. The chain has TRBV12-3 or TRBV12-4 and TRBJ1-1; perhaps TRBD1 as D (5 bases). V was pared by 6 bases and J by 5 bases, with 13 bases between. The CDR3 runs 13 residues. In DNA, the CDR3 is TGTGCCAGCAGCGCCACAGGATGGACTGAAGCTTTCTTT. Its translation: CASSATGWTEAFF.

The table lists this clonotype with a few counts. V usage is TRBV29-1 and J usage is TRBJ2-3; TRBD1 aligns across 9 bases. Germline CDR1 and CDR2: SQVTM and ANQGSEA. CDR3 length equals 13 residues. The J segment lost 4 bases and the V segment lost 5 bases, leaving 4 bases of the junction unmatched. This CDR3 reads CSVPDRGPDTQYF. Here the CDR3 DNA reads TGCAGCGTTCCGGACAGGGGCCCAGATACGCAGTATTTT.

A few counts support this clonotype. The chain has TRBV12-3 or TRBV12-4 and TRBJ1-2, with D unclear. The V end lost 3 bases, the J end lost 8 bases, and 16 bases lay between the germline ends. This CDR3 is built from 14 residues. The CDR3 sequence is CASSFEGGARGYTF. The DNA for the CDR3 is TGTGCCAGCAGTTTTGAGGGTGGCGCGAGGGGCTACACCTTC.

The V gene is TRBV6-2 or TRBV6-3, the J gene TRBJ2-3; 16 bases line up with TRBD2. V lost 6 bases to trimming and J lost 4 bases; unmatched junction nucleotides: 7. The germline gives CDR1 MNHEY, CDR2 SVGEGT. This CDR3 is built from 17 residues. CDR3 sequence: CASRPAGTSGGADTQYF. The CDR3 DNA sequence: TGTGCCAGCAGACCCGCGGGGACTAGCGGGGGGGCAGATACGCAGTATTTT.

The chain combines TRBV28 with TRBJ2-2; TRBD2 might be the D (6 bases). This CDR3 contains 18 residues. Germline V gene lookup returns CDR1 MDHEN and CDR2 SYDVKM. V dropped 3 bases and J dropped 1 base, with 18 bases sitting between them. CDR3 nucleotides: TGTGCCAGCAGTTTGGAGGGGCATATCCTGTTGAACACCGGGGAGCTGTTTTTT. This sequence encodes CASSLEGHILLNTGELFF.

At least ten counts were recorded for this clonotype. The chain couples TRBV20-1 to TRBJ2-1; a possible D gene is TRBD1 (6 bases). CDR1 is DFQATT, CDR2 SNEGSKA, per germline (reference sequence). This CDR3 has 14 residues. Trimming shortened V by 5 bases and J by 2 bases, and 13 bases separated the two germline ends. CDR3 in amino acids: CSAFTGIPYNEQFF. DNA for the CDR3: TGCAGTGCTTTTACAGGGATACCCTACAATGAGCAGTTCTTC.

V gene TRBV6-5 combines with J gene TRBJ1-6; no firm D call. The CDR3 spans 14 residues. Deletions cut 0 bases from V and 10 bases from J, with 10 bases between. Germline-derived CDR1 and CDR2 are MNHEY and SVGAGI. Here the CDR3 DNA reads TGTGCCAGCAGTTACTCCGGGGTGAGGTCACCCCTCCACTTT. Translating it yields CASSYSGVRSPLHF.

The rearrangement links TRBV9 to TRBJ2-5; maybe TRBD2 (5 bases). The length of the CDR3 is 18 residues. Trimming took off 0 bases at V and 5 bases at J, with 23 bases between the two ends. Germline V CDR1 and CDR2: SGDLS, YYNGEE. CDR3 sequence (DNA): TGTGCCAGCAGCGTAGTAGATCGGGGATATTTGAGTATGGAGACCCAGTACTTC. This translates into CASSVVDRGYLSMETQYF.